What follows describes a single T cell receptor (beta chain). Its antigen is unknown. Naivety in CD8+ T cells corresponded to a CD45RO-CCR7+CD27+CD95- phenotype. The data originate from a study of CXCR3-negative and CXCR3-positive naive CD8 T cells. At the level of the study: The dataset comprises approximately 140 million TRB reads in total, with about 1.5 +/- 0.3 million reads per library.

UMI-tagged TRB cDNA libraries were built via 5' RACE. For each CDR3 protein, TCRdb gives one entry from its re-call of the 5' RACE reads, without DNA. The table lists around 95,000 distinct CDR3 sequences. Germline CDR1 SQVTM, CDR2 ANQGSEA. The CDR3 length is 13 residues. Whole-study results and caveats: Naive CXCR3-positive cells had TRB CDR3s more hydrophobic than those of CXCR3-negative naive cells.

Sequences were obtained from naive CXCR3+ CD8+ T cells from blood. Documented subset: CD45RO-CCR7+CD27+CD95- naive CD8+ T cells expressing CXCR3 (TNR3+). The receptor was derived from a human donor in good health. Some clones in this sample may be carry-over from other donors' samples. The chain uses TRBV29-1 and TRBJ1-1; the D gene TCRdb calls, TRBD1, cannot be checked with no DNA. CDR3 amino acids: CSVVGGLYTEAFF.